What follows describes a single T cell receptor (beta chain). Naive CD8 cells lacked CD45RO, underwent positive selection for CCR7 and left out terminally differentiated effector memory CD45RA+ cells. This entry belongs to a study of shared clonotypes between healthy human individuals. Germline CDR1 reads MNHNS; CDR2 reads SASEGT. Unmatched junction bases numbered 3, after V lost 5 bases and J lost 6 bases. This CDR3 has 15 amino acids. Profiling relied on immunoSEQ multiplex PCR, and the TCRdb table lists in-frame clones only, not all of them. Of around 610,000 clones in the sample, approximately 96% were seen once.

This chain joins TRBV6-1 and TRBJ2-1; 14 bases align to TRBD2. The sequenced sample was naive CD8+ T cells sorted from blood. The receptor was isolated from a woman in her thirties in good health. Here the CDR3 DNA reads TGTGCCAGCAGTCCCGGGACTAGCGGGAGCAATGAGCAGTTCTTC. Amino acids: CASSPGTSGSNEQFF.